These T cell receptor beta chains were read from a single sample in a study of PD-L1 blockade in urothelial cancer. The table came from immunoSEQ multiplex PCR; TCRdb's copy has only in-frame clones and leaves some out. The sample consists of approximately 58,000 clones, more than 65% of them appearing once. Sequencing used PBMCs, obtained around atezolizumab (anti-PD-L1) treatment. The receptors stem from a man aged 70-80 years with urothelial cancer. Both conserved end residues are part of each CDR3. D genes are given only for firm matches. Size values are once, few and many counts, or a class for expanded clones, and some rows have none.

V gene	D gene	J gene	clone size	CDR3 protein	CDR3 DNA
TRBV6-1	.	TRBJ1-4	.	CASSELRGTSSEKLFF	TGTGCCAGCAGTGAATTAAGGGGGACCAGCAGTGAAAAACTGTTTTTT
TRBV11-2	TRBD2	TRBJ2-7	.	CASSSGLAGDEQYF	TGTGCCAGCAGCTCAGGACTAGCGGGGGACGAGCAGTACTTC
TRBV2	.	TRBJ2-7	few	CATQRDIYTYEQYF	TGTGCCACCCAAAGGGACATTTATACCTACGAGCAGTACTTC
TRBV2	.	TRBJ2-2	.	CASMRSQGKTGELFF	TGTGCCAGCATGCGGAGCCAGGGTAAAACCGGGGAGCTGTTTTTT
TRBV29-1	.	TRBJ2-1	.	CSVDGTSGNEQFF	TGCAGCGTCGACGGCACCTCAGGGAATGAGCAGTTCTTC
TRBV19	TRBD1	TRBJ1-5	.	CASSNDRVSNQPQHF	TGTGCCAGTAGTAACGACAGGGTTAGCAATCAGCCCCAGCATTTT
TRBV28	.	TRBJ2-2	.	CASIVTNTGELFF	TGTGCCAGCATAGTCACGAACACCGGGGAGCTGTTTTTT
TRBV5-4	TRBD2	TRBJ2-7	once	CASSLAGRAAEQYF	TGTGCCAGCAGCCTGGCGGGGAGGGCCGCCGAGCAGTACTTC
TRBV5-4	.	TRBJ1-1	.	CASGVRGNTEAFF	TGTGCCAGCGGCGTCAGGGGGAACACTGAAGCTTTCTTT
TRBV5-8	.	TRBJ1-2	.	CASSLEWGQVGYTF	TGTGCCAGCAGCTTGGAGTGGGGGCAGGTTGGCTACACCTTC
TRBV5-1	.	TRBJ2-6	once	CASSFEGAGAGANVLTF	TGCGCCAGCAGCTTCGAGGGCGCAGGAGCTGGGGCCAACGTCCTGACTTTC
TRBV18	.	TRBJ1-5	.	CASSRGGGNQPQHF	TGTGCCAGCTCACGGGGGGGTGGAAATCAGCCCCAGCATTTT
TRBV2	.	TRBJ1-5	.	CASSVGGESNQPQHF	TGTGCCAGCAGTGTAGGTGGGGAGAGCAATCAGCCCCAGCATTTT
TRBV15	.	TRBJ1-1	.	CATRYRENTEAFF	TGTGCCACCAGGTACAGGGAGAACACTGAAGCTTTCTTT
TRBV9	TRBD1	TRBJ2-1	once	CASSGRDRNPLSSYNEQFF	TGTGCCAGCAGCGGCCGGGACAGGAACCCCCTTAGCTCCTACAATGAGCAGTTCTTC
TRBV11-2	.	TRBJ2-6	once	CASSPSSGANVLTF	TGTGCCAGCAGTCCTTCCTCTGGGGCCAACGTCCTGACTTTC
TRBV5-1	TRBD2	TRBJ2-1	.	CASSLVGTRSALREQFF	TGCGCCAGCAGCTTGGTTGGGACTAGGTCGGCGTTGAGGGAGCAGTTCTTC
TRBV5-1	.	TRBJ2-5	.	CASSLVQGGQETQYF	TGCGCCAGCAGCTTGGTCCAGGGGGGTCAAGAGACCCAGTACTTC
TRBV7-2	TRBD1	TRBJ2-3	.	CASSRNDRGTDTQYF	TGTGCCAGCAGCCGAAATGACAGGGGCACAGATACGCAGTATTTT
TRBV10-2	.	TRBJ2-4	.	CASSGTPDIQYF	TGCGCCAGCAGTGGGACACCGGACATTCAGTACTTC
TRBV5-1	TRBD2	TRBJ2-7	.	CASSSGTRAYEQYF	TGCGCCAGCAGCTCCGGGACTAGGGCATACGAGCAGTACTTC
TRBV29-1	TRBD1	TRBJ1-1	.	CSVIHRGMNTEAFF	TGCAGCGTTATCCACAGGGGTATGAACACTGAAGCTTTCTTT
TRBV19	TRBD2	TRBJ2-1	.	CASSPRLAGDNEQFF	TGTGCCAGTAGCCCCCGACTAGCGGGAGATAATGAGCAGTTCTTC
TRBV29-1	TRBD1	TRBJ2-1	.	CSLPGQGNEQFF	TGCAGCCTTCCGGGACAGGGTAATGAGCAGTTCTTC
TRBV27	TRBD2	TRBJ2-1	.	CASSYQPSGSFGEQFF	TGTGCCAGCAGTTACCAACCTAGCGGGAGCTTTGGTGAGCAGTTCTTC
TRBV6-1	.	TRBJ2-7	few	CASSDSAATKQYF	TGTGCCAGCAGTGATAGCGCAGCGACTAAGCAGTACTTC
TRBV7-3	.	TRBJ1-1	.	CASSLSADTEAFF	TGTGCCAGCAGCTTATCCGCAGACACTGAAGCTTTCTTT